This T cell receptor (beta chain) derives from a study of preoperative IRX-2 immunotherapy in early breast cancer. CDR1 and CDR2 (germline): SSHAT, FNYEAQ (reference sequence). The CDR3 covers 14 residues. Trimming shortened V by 5 bases and J by 9 bases, and 17 bases separated the two germline ends. The data were produced by immunoSEQ multiplex PCR, yet TCRdb's version contains in-frame clones alone and is incomplete. Among a few thousand clones listed, 65% to 85% were seen once. The treatment here: preoperative locoregional IRX-2 cytokine immunotherapy. Patients received preoperative, locoregional IRX-2 cytokine immunotherapy in a phase Ib study.

This specimen was tumor tissue, taken before IRX-2 immunotherapy. The gene calls are TRBV7-7 and TRBJ1-5; D is possibly TRBD1 (5 bases). The clonotype was recovered from a human donor with breast cancer. CDR3 sequence reads: CASSPGVTGSPQHF. Here the CDR3 DNA reads TGTGCCAGCAGCCCGGGGGTGACTGGGTCGCCCCAGCATTTT.